The 15 T cell receptor beta chains below were found in one sample sequenced in a study of T cells after yellow fever vaccination. TCRdb redid the calling of the 5' RACE reads with MiXCR, one entry per CDR3 protein. The repertoire holds roughly 500,000 distinct CDR3 sequences, with approximately 21% as singletons. Sample: PBMCs, taken 15 days after the yellow fever booster vaccination. The receptors stem from a man younger than 45 who received the YFV17D yellow fever vaccine.

This chain links TRBV13 with TRBJ2-2; D is possibly TRBD1 (6 bases). Germline V gene lookup returns CDR1 PRHDT and CDR2 FYEKMQ (reference sequence). The CDR3 length is 15 residues. The V and J ends lost 8 bases and 1 base respectively, with 14 bases between them. The chain's CDR3 is CASGVQGQNTGELFF. In DNA form, the CDR3 reads TGTGCCAGCGGAGTTCAGGGACAGAACACCGGGGAGCTGTTTTTT.

The CDR3: CASSVTSRGDEQFF. The CDR3 nucleotides are TGTGCCAGCAGTGTCACTAGTAGGGGGGATGAGCAGTTCTTC. The chain is built from TRBV12-3 or TRBV12-4 and TRBJ2-1; D could derive from TRBD1 or TRBD2 (6 bases each). CDR3 size: 14 residues. With 5 bases removed from V and 8 bases from J, the gap between germline ends came to 16 bases.

There are a few counts of this clonotype. This chain links TRBV11-2 with TRBJ2-6, with D perhaps given as TRBD1 or TRBD2 (6 bases each). Looked up from germline, CDR1 is SGHAT and CDR2 is FQNNGV. V lost 5 bases and J 0 bases, leaving 20 bases between the germline ends. The CDR3 has 19 amino acids. CDR3 residues: CASSPEGGTWTSGANVLTF. DNA of the CDR3: TGTGCCAGCAGCCCCGAAGGGGGGACATGGACCTCTGGGGCCAACGTCCTGACTTTC.

This clonotype has more than one count but fewer than ten. The chain carries TRBV4-1 and TRBJ2-5, with unresolved D. The CDR3 spans 13 residues. V dropped 1 base and J dropped 4 bases, with 7 bases sitting between them. Germline-derived CDR1 and CDR2 are MGHRA and YSYEKL. The CDR3 loop is CASSQAERETQYF. The CDR3 coding sequence is TGCGCCAGCAGCCAAGCCGAACGAGAGACCCAGTACTTC.

This clonotype was observed at least ten times. The rearrangement links TRBV6-5 to TRBJ2-5; D is tentatively TRBD1 or TRBD2 (7 bases each). The CDR3 consists of 14 residues. Germline V gene sequence: CDR1 MNHEY, CDR2 SVGAGI. Trimming took off 2 bases at V and 4 bases at J, with 11 bases between the two ends. CDR3 region: CASSYQGGRETQYF. In nucleotides, the CDR3 is TGTGCCAGCAGTTACCAGGGGGGGAGAGAGACCCAGTACTTC.

This clonotype appeared a few times. The DNA for the CDR3 is TGTGCCAGCAGCTTAGTCCTTGGGGACAGAGCCGGATTTAACTATGGCTACACCTTC. Translation: CASSLVLGDRAGFNYGYTF. The chain carries TRBV7-8 and TRBJ1-2; 7 bases are a match to TRBD1. The CDR3 is 19 amino acids. With V trimmed by 1 base and J by 1 base, 15 bases remained unmatched. Germline V CDR1 and CDR2: SGHVS, FQNEAQ.

This chain connects TRBV27 to TRBJ2-7; D might be TRBD2 (6 bases). This CDR3 region has 14 residues. Trimming removed 2 bases at V and 5 bases at J, with 13 bases between. CDR1 and CDR2 from the germline V gene are MNHEY and SMNVEV (reference sequence). CDR3 sequence (DNA): TGTGCCAGCAGTTTACCGGGGGACGACAACGAGCAGTACTTC. Its protein product is CASSLPGDDNEQYF.

The table lists this clonotype with a few counts. The chain employs TRBV12-3 or TRBV12-4 and TRBJ2-5; D remains unclear. The CDR3 runs to 12 residues. Trimming shortened V by 3 bases and J by 5 bases, and 7 bases separated the two germline ends. CDR3 DNA: TGTGCCAGCAGTTTCATTAAGGAGACCCAGTACTTC. This translates into CASSFIKETQYF.

This clonotype has just a few counts. The rearrangement links TRBV7-2 to TRBJ2-4; possible D gene TRBD2, 5 bases. Germline values: CDR1 SGHTA, CDR2 FQGNSA. The CDR3 has 13 amino acids. The V end lost 4 bases, the J end lost 11 bases, and 15 bases lay between the germline ends. The CDR3 loop reads CASSSMGEGFQYF. In DNA form, the CDR3 reads TGTGCCAGCAGCTCGATGGGCGAGGGTTTTCAGTACTTC.

The gene calls are TRBV19 and TRBJ2-7, with 8 positions matching TRBD1. The CDR3 runs 13 residues. Germline V lookup: CDR1 LNHDA, CDR2 SQIVND (reference sequence). The V and J ends lost 6 bases and 5 bases, in that order; junction bases with no gene match: 6. CDR3 in DNA: TGTGCCAGTAGAGACGGACAGGGTGACGAGCAGTACTTC. Encoded protein: CASRDGQGDEQYF.

This rearrangement joins TRBV20-1 to TRBJ2-7; maybe TRBD2 (6 bases). V shed 6 bases and J shed 0 bases, with 12 bases lying between them. This CDR3 is 13 amino acids long. The germline CDR1 and CDR2 sequences are DFQATT and SNEGSKA (reference sequence). The CDR3 DNA reads as TGCAGTGCGAGGGACTCCAACTCCTACGAGCAGTACTTC. Amino acids: CSARDSNSYEQYF.

J is TRBJ2-5 and V is TRBV7-2, with D perhaps matching TRBD2 (5 bases). CDR1 and CDR2 from the germline V gene are SGHTA and FQGNSA. V shed 6 bases and J shed 4 bases, with 15 bases lying between them. This CDR3 comprises 14 residues. CDR3 protein: CASSSSLAGETQYF. The DNA of the CDR3 is TGTGCCAGCAGTTCCTCCCTCGCGGGAGAGACCCAGTACTTC.

This chain links TRBV6-2 or TRBV6-3 with TRBJ2-2; maybe TRBD1 (5 bases). V was cut by 10 bases and J by 6 bases, with 12 bases left in between. The length of the CDR3 is 12 residues. Germline lookup yields CDR1 MNHEY and CDR2 SVGEGT. The CDR3 here is CATRRVSGELFF. The CDR3 DNA sequence: TGTGCCACGCGCAGGGTTTCCGGGGAGCTGTTTTTT.

This clonotype was observed a few times. The chain joins TRBV6-4 to TRBJ2-2; D assignment may be TRBD1 or TRBD2 (5 bases each). Germline assignment: CDR1 MRHNA and CDR2 SNTAGT. The CDR3 sequence is 14 residues long. Trimming stripped 7 bases from V and 5 bases from J, with 14 bases between. Written as DNA, the CDR3 is TGTGCCAGCAAAAGGGGAGTTAGTACCGGGGAGCTGTTTTTT. It specifies CASKRGVSTGELFF.

This chain uses TRBV20-1 with TRBJ2-1; no clear D. The CDR3 loop spans 14 amino acids. The V and J ends lost 3 bases and 9 bases respectively, with 18 bases between them. Germline CDR1 reads DFQATT; CDR2 reads SNEGSKA (reference sequence). The CDR3 is CSASRLRTSGEQFF. The CDR3 nucleotides read TGCAGTGCTAGTCGGCTTCGTACCTCCGGTGAGCAGTTCTTC.